The clone carrying this TCR beta chain is judged medium-sized. CDR1 and CDR2 (germline): ENHRY, SYGVKD. CDR3 length: 14 amino acids. V was clipped by 6 bases and J by 3 bases, with 15 bases between them. These data belong to a study of cytomegalovirus exposure and HLA in healthy donors. Both 60 Vbeta primers and 13 Jbeta primers went into the PCR. Produced via immunoSEQ multiplex PCR; TCRdb's table is partial and in-frame only. Altogether about 130,000 clones are present, about 80% being singletons, with the ten largest covering around 1.3%. The rearrangement uses TRBV10-3 and TRBJ2-7, with TRBD2 as a possible D gene (6 bases). This clonotype was obtained from a girl aged 2-10 years in good health and CMV-seronegative. The sample consisted of PBMCs. The CDR3 loop reads CAISAGLEGYEQYF. The CDR3 nucleotides read TGTGCCATCAGCGCGGGACTCGAAGGCTACGAGCAGTACTTC.